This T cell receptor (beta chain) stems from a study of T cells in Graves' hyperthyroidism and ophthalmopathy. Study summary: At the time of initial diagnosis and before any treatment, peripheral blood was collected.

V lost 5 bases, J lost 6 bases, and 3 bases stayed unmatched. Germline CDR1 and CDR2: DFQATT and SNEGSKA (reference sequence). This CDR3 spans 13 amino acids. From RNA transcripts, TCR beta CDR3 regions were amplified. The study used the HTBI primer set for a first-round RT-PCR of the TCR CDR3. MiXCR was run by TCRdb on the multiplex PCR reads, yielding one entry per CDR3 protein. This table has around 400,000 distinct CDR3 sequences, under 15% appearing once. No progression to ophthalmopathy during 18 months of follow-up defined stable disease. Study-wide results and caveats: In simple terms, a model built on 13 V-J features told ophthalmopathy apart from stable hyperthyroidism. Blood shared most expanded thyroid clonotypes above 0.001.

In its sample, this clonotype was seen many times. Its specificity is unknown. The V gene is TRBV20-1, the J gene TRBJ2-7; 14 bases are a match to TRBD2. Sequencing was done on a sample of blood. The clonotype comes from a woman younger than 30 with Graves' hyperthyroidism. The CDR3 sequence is CSASGLAGVEQYF. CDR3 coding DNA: TGCAGTGCTTCGGGACTAGCGGGAGTCGAGCAGTACTTC.